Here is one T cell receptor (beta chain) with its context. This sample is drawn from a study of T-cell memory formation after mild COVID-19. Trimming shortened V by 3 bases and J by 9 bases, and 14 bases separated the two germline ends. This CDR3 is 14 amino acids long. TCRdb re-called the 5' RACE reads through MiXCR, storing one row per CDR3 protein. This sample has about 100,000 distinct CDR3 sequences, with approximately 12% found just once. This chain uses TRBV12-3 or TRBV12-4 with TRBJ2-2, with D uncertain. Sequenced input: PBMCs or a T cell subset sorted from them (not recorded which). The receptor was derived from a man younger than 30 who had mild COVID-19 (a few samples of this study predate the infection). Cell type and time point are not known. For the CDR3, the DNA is TGTGCCAGCAGTTTCTACAGCTCCATTTGGGAGCTGTTTTTT. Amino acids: CASSFYSSIWELFF.